One and the same sample provided the 8 T cell receptor beta chains below, sequenced in a study of CD8 T cells in Susac syndrome. RNA amounts of 0.5 to 1 ug underwent reverse transcription with random hexamers. TCRdb recomputed calls from the immunoSEQ multiplex PCR reads with MiXCR, one row per CDR3 protein. The repertoire has around 140,000 distinct CDR3 sequences, approximately 79% of them found once; the top ten carry roughly 0.53%. Sequencing was carried out using CD8+ T cells from PBMCs. Receptor source: a human donor with multiple sclerosis.

The V and J genes are TRBV12-3 or TRBV12-4 and TRBJ1-2; no firm D call. This CDR3 has 15 amino acids. V dropped 6 bases and J dropped 8 bases, with 22 bases sitting between them. CDR3 amino acids: CASSASEVLGYGYTF. CDR3 bases: TGTGCCAGCAGCGCCTCGGAAGTCCTAGGGTACGGCTACACCTTC.

J is TRBJ2-3 and V is TRBV12-3 or TRBV12-4; 9 bases map to TRBD2. V gave up 2 bases and J gave up 4 bases; unmatched junction bases: 4. The CDR3 consists of 15 residues. For the CDR3, the DNA is TGTGCCAGCAGTTTACAAGCGGGGGGCTCAGATACGCAGTATTTT. Translation gives CASSLQAGGSDTQYF.

The chain couples TRBV6-6 to TRBJ2-4, with 13 nucleotides matching TRBD2. V was pared by 8 bases and J by 4 bases, with 5 bases of the junction left unmatched. The CDR3 is made up of 15 amino acids. From germline, CDR1 is MNHNY and CDR2 SVGAGI (reference sequence). The CDR3 DNA follows: TGTGCCAGCGAGCGACTAGCGGGAGGAAAAAACATTCAGTACTTC. Amino acid sequence: CASERLAGGKNIQYF.

The CDR3 protein is CATSRDRKTSYGYTF. The CDR3 DNA follows: TGTGCCACCAGCAGAGATCGGAAAACCAGCTATGGCTACACCTTC. The genes are TRBV15 and TRBJ1-2; D remains ambiguous. The V end lost 0 bases, the J end lost 4 bases, and 12 bases lay between the germline ends. Germline values: CDR1 LNHNV, CDR2 YYDKDF (reference sequence). This CDR3 has 15 residues.

This chain uses TRBV7-9 with TRBJ2-3; 7 bases fit TRBD2. J was trimmed by 10 bases and V by 5 bases; bases with no gene match: 12. Per the germline V gene, CDR1 is SEHNR and CDR2 is FQNEAQ (reference sequence). This CDR3 has 14 amino acids. The CDR3 nucleotides are TGTGCCAGCAGCCCAACCTTGAGCGGGACGGCGCAGTATTTT. Its translation: CASSPTLSGTAQYF.

The chain carries TRBV11-2 and TRBJ1-1; a possible D gene is TRBD1 (6 bases). The germline gives CDR1 SGHAT, CDR2 FQNNGV. The CDR3 is 16 residues long. Trimming took off 3 bases at V and 0 bases at J, with 14 bases between the two ends. CDR3 sequence (DNA): TGTGCCAGCAGCTTCCATCCCGGGACAATGAACACTGAAGCTTTCTTT. Encoded protein: CASSFHPGTMNTEAFF. Full variable domain (missing parts from reference TRBV11-2 and TRBJ1-1): EAGVAQSPRYKIIEKRQSVAFWCNPISGHATLYWYQQILGQGPKLLIQFQNNGVVDDSQLPKDRFSAERLKGVDSTLKIQPAKLEDSAVYLCASSFHPGTMNTEAFFGQGTRLTVV.

The sample holds one count of this clonotype. The rearrangement joins TRBV20-1 to TRBJ2-7, with D unclear. V gave up 3 bases and J gave up 3 bases, with 27 bases separating them. The CDR3 runs to 18 residues. Per the germline V gene, CDR1 is DFQATT and CDR2 is SNEGSKA (reference sequence). The CDR3 DNA is TGCAGTGCTAGGCCCAGCCTTTGGATAGGGTCCGAAGTCTACGAGCAGTACTTC. Translated, it gives CSARPSLWIGSEVYEQYF.

The chain joins TRBV18 to TRBJ2-2; 10 positions agree with TRBD1. From germline, CDR1 is KGHSH and CDR2 LQKENI. The CDR3 runs to 20 residues. The junction had 16 bases not matched to a gene; V was cut back by 2 bases and J by 4 bases. CDR3 amino acids: CASSPAAGTGVREFTGELFF. Written as DNA, the CDR3 is TGTGCCAGCTCACCAGCGGCCGGGACAGGGGTCAGAGAATTCACCGGGGAGCTGTTTTTT.